This TCR beta chain was captured by sequencing in a study of blood T cells in healthy people across ages. Points from the study as a whole: In long-lived donors, naive CD4+ cell counts and diversity exceeded those of aged donors.

The CDR3 has 16 residues. Looked up from germline, CDR1 is SEHNR and CDR2 is FQNEAQ (reference sequence). Worth noting for this clonotype: Its antigen remains unknown. The junction and the germline gene differ at one end; a read error may be behind it.

The use of a sample-barcoded 5' primer and a J-beta primer mix characterized a second PCR of roughly 6 to 11 cycles. Every cDNA molecule bore a tag from a template-switch adaptor containing 12 random nucleotides. TCRdb processed the 5' RACE reads anew with MiXCR; each CDR3 protein has one entry. The sample carries about 1.6 million distinct CDR3 sequences, roughly 32% recorded once. The sequence was collected from a woman aged 25-40 years in good health. The chain links TRBV7-9 to TRBJ2-3; 15 nucleotides agree with TRBD2. Sequenced: blood. DNA of the CDR3: TGTGCCAGCAGCACCGGACTAGCGGGAGGGCCAGATACGCGGTATTTT. Protein sequence: CASSTGLAGGPDTRYF.